These T cell receptor beta chains were read from a single sample in a study of T cell responses to AZD1222 COVID-19 vaccine. Repertoires were generated with immunoSEQ multiplex PCR, while TCRdb's copy carries only in-frame clones and drops some. The table includes tens of thousands of clones, about 90% detected once. The source was peripheral blood, collected on day 0 of MenACWY control vaccination. The receptors stem from an adult in good health. The CDR3 runs from the conserved cysteine through the conserved F or W. A D gene is named only where the DNA matches it firmly. Expanded clones are given a class, and other clones once, few, many or no size at all.

cdr3_length clone_size d_call j_call v_call cdr3_aa cdr3_nt
15 . TRBD2 TRBJ2-1 TRBV2 CASSAGTSAYNEQFF TGTGCCAGCAGTGCCGGGACTAGCGCCTACAATGAGCAGTTCTTC
17 . . TRBJ2-5 TRBV10-2 CASSESGVGVYQETQYF TGCGCCAGCAGTGAGTCCGGTGTAGGGGTATACCAAGAGACCCAGTACTTC
12 . . TRBJ2-1 TRBV6-2/TRBV6-3 CASSDANNEQFF TGTGCCAGCAGTGACGCAAACAATGAGCAGTTCTTC
14 . . TRBJ1-5 TRBV6-5 CASTLGGSGQPQHF TGTGCCAGCACGCTGGGGGGATCCGGACAGCCCCAGCATTTT
15 few . TRBJ1-1 TRBV6-5 CASSYSRTGDTEAFF TGTGCCAGCAGTTACTCGAGAACGGGGGACACTGAAGCTTTCTTT
14 . TRBD1 TRBJ1-1 TRBV11-3 CASSLYGTDTEAFF TGTGCCAGCAGCTTGTACGGGACAGACACTGAAGCTTTCTTT
16 . TRBD1 TRBJ2-7 TRBV7-2 CASSLAGGGTVYEQYF TGTGCCAGCAGCTTAGCGGGTGGTGGGACAGTCTACGAGCAGTACTTC
18 . TRBD2 TRBJ2-3 TRBV15 CATSRSLGLAGPTDTQYF TGTGCCACCAGCAGATCCCTGGGACTAGCGGGGCCCACAGATACGCAGTATTTT
15 . . TRBJ1-4 TRBV27 CASSPAAGRRGKLFF TGTGCCAGCAGTCCAGCTGCGGGACGGAGGGGAAAACTGTTTTTT
19 . . TRBJ1-2 TRBV5-6 CASSLAIQGLEWANYGYTF TGTGCCAGCAGCTTGGCAATCCAGGGGCTAGAGTGGGCAAACTATGGCTACACCTTC
13 . . TRBJ2-5 TRBV5-1 CASSLVSEETQYF TGCGCCAGCAGCTTGGTTTCAGAAGAGACCCAGTACTTC
13 . TRBD2 TRBJ2-7 TRBV6-5 CASRVAGDYEQYF TGTGCCAGCAGGGTAGCGGGAGACTACGAGCAGTACTTC
15 . . TRBJ1-3 TRBV7-9 CASRQTADSGNTIYF TGTGCCAGCAGACAGACAGCTGATTCTGGAAACACCATATATTTT
15 . TRBD1 TRBJ1-4 TRBV5-1 CASSLGQGGNEKLFF TGCGCCAGCAGCCTGGGACAGGGAGGAAATGAAAAACTGTTTTTT
11 once . TRBJ2-1 TRBV28 CASRGSNEQFF TGTGCCAGCAGGGGGAGCAATGAGCAGTTCTTC